This T cell receptor (beta chain) was identified during a study of T cell responses to AZD1222 COVID-19 vaccine. Findings and limits, study-wide: Across spike, vaccine-associated CD4 TCRs were found, dominant at 160-218 and 743-854. Donors, mostly white British, included more females; clonal diversity was possibly underestimated. Close to half of spike-specific TCRs reportedly recognize unmutated variant regions.

Assay: immunoSEQ multiplex PCR; the TCRdb copy retains only in-frame clones and omits some. Of about 150,000 clones listed, around 90% are singletons. Germline-derived CDR1 and CDR2 are MDHEN and SYDVKM. Between the trimmed V and J ends, which lost 5 bases and 7 bases, there was a span of 11 bases. The CDR3 contains 12 residues. This clone has only a few counts. Its antigen is unidentified. This TCR was sampled from an adult in good health. The sequences come from peripheral blood, collected on day 0 of AZD1222 vaccination. The genes are TRBV28 and TRBJ1-1; possibly TRBD1 for D (6 bases). This chain's CDR3 is CASSATGLEAFF. CDR3 nucleotide sequence: TGTGCCAGCAGTGCCACAGGGCTTGAAGCTTTCTTT.